This is a list of T cell receptor beta chains from one sample in a study of T-cell reconstitution after alpha-beta-depleted transplantation in children. TCRdb reanalysed the PCR reads using MiXCR and keeps one entry per CDR3 protein. The data contain 200,000 to 250,000 distinct CDR3 sequences, approximately 12% of them seen just once; the ten biggest clones take up over 2.5%. The specimen was PBMCs from the stem cell graft donor, collected from the stem cell graft. Every receptor here comes from a human donor who donated a stem cell graft to a child with acute lymphoblastic leukemia. The CDR3 runs from the conserved cysteine through the conserved F or W. A D gene is named only where the DNA matches it firmly. Size values are once, few and many counts, or a class for expanded clones, and some rows have none.

j_call: TRBJ1-2
d_call: NA
clone_size: many
v_call: TRBV29-1
cdr3_nt: TGCAGCGTTGAATCGTCAGGGGAGCAGGCCCATGGCTACACCTTC
cdr3_aa: CSVESSGEQAHGYTF

j_call: TRBJ1-2
d_call: NA
clone_size: many
v_call: TRBV5-1
cdr3_nt: TGCGCCAGCAGCTTGGAGATGGGACTCGGCTACACCTTC
cdr3_aa: CASSLEMGLGYTF

j_call: TRBJ2-5
d_call: TRBD2
clone_size: many
v_call: TRBV10-3
cdr3_nt: TGTGCCATCAGTGAGAAACCTAGCGGGGCCCAAGAGACCCAGTACTTC
cdr3_aa: CAISEKPSGAQETQYF

j_call: TRBJ2-1
d_call: NA
clone_size: few
v_call: TRBV29-1
cdr3_nt: TGCAGCGTTGAGCTGGTCCAGATCAATGAGCAGTTCTTC
cdr3_aa: CSVELVQINEQFF

j_call: TRBJ1-1
d_call: NA
clone_size: many
v_call: TRBV6-5
cdr3_nt: TGTGCCAGCAGTTACGGGTTTGGTACAGTAATGACTGAAGCTTTCTTT
cdr3_aa: CASSYGFGTVMTEAFF

j_call: TRBJ1-4
d_call: TRBD1
clone_size: many
v_call: TRBV4-2
cdr3_nt: TGTGCCAGCAGCCAGGCCAGCGGGACAGGGGGCGAAAAACTGTTTTTT
cdr3_aa: CASSQASGTGGEKLFF

j_call: TRBJ2-2
d_call: TRBD2
clone_size: NA
v_call: TRBV12-3/TRBV12-4
cdr3_nt: TGTGCCAGCAGTTTAGCGCTAGCGGGGTCCACCGGGGAGCTGTTTTTT
cdr3_aa: CASSLALAGSTGELFF

j_call: TRBJ2-3
d_call: TRBD2
clone_size: many
v_call: TRBV4-2
cdr3_nt: TGTGCCAGCAGCCAAGATTCACTAGCGGGAAAGCCGCGTACGCAGTATTTT
cdr3_aa: CASSQDSLAGKPRTQYF

j_call: TRBJ1-1
d_call: NA
clone_size: many
v_call: TRBV7-9
cdr3_nt: TGTGCCAGCAGTTTAATGGGGGGGAACACTGAAGCTTTCTTT
cdr3_aa: CASSLMGGNTEAFF

j_call: TRBJ2-7
d_call: NA
clone_size: many
v_call: TRBV6-2/TRBV6-3
cdr3_nt: TGTGCCAGCGCGCTAATTGAAGGGGCCTCCTACGAGCAGTACTTC
cdr3_aa: CASALIEGASYEQYF

j_call: TRBJ1-5
d_call: NA
clone_size: many
v_call: TRBV7-8
cdr3_nt: TGTGCCAGCAGCTTAGCTTCTTTTGGCGGAGGGAAACGCAATCAGCCCCAGCATTTT
cdr3_aa: CASSLASFGGGKRNQPQHF

j_call: TRBJ1-2
d_call: TRBD1
clone_size: many
v_call: TRBV10-3
cdr3_nt: TGTGCCTCCGGACAGGGGCCTAATAACTATGGCTACACCTTC
cdr3_aa: CASGQGPNNYGYTF

j_call: TRBJ1-3
d_call: NA
clone_size: many
v_call: TRBV5-1
cdr3_nt: TGCGCCAGCAGCCCCCTGGACAGTATGACAGGAAACACCATATATTTT
cdr3_aa: CASSPLDSMTGNTIYF

j_call: TRBJ2-7
d_call: NA
clone_size: many
v_call: TRBV18
cdr3_nt: TGTGCCAGCTCACCACAGAAGGGACCGTACGAGCAGTACTTC
cdr3_aa: CASSPQKGPYEQYF

j_call: TRBJ1-1
d_call: NA
clone_size: many
v_call: TRBV6-2/TRBV6-3
cdr3_nt: TGTGCCAGCACCAAGGGGGTTTGGGCCACTGAAGCTTTCTTT
cdr3_aa: CASTKGVWATEAFF

j_call: TRBJ2-7
d_call: NA
clone_size: NA
v_call: TRBV28
cdr3_nt: TGTGCCAGCAGTCCCCGAGACAGGTACTCCTACGAGCAGTACTTC
cdr3_aa: CASSPRDRYSYEQYF

j_call: TRBJ2-3
d_call: NA
clone_size: many
v_call: TRBV6-5
cdr3_nt: TGTGCCAGCAGTTACTCGATGGCCGGGTCAGATACGCAGTATTTT
cdr3_aa: CASSYSMAGSDTQYF

j_call: TRBJ2-5
d_call: NA
clone_size: many
v_call: TRBV7-2
cdr3_nt: TGTGCCAGCAGCTTAGTTCCCAGGCCCACCCAAGAGACCCAGTACTTC
cdr3_aa: CASSLVPRPTQETQYF

j_call: TRBJ2-2
d_call: NA
clone_size: many
v_call: TRBV9
cdr3_nt: TGTGCCAGCAGCGTACCAACGGGAGAAGACACCGGGGAGCTGTTTTTT
cdr3_aa: CASSVPTGEDTGELFF

j_call: TRBJ2-5
d_call: TRBD2
clone_size: few
v_call: TRBV7-2
cdr3_nt: TGTGCCAGCAGCCTACTAGCGGGATCTTATAGAGAGACCCAGTACTTC
cdr3_aa: CASSLLAGSYRETQYF

j_call: TRBJ1-1
d_call: TRBD1
clone_size: many
v_call: TRBV7-2
cdr3_nt: TGTGCCAGCAGCTCACAGGGGATAACTGAAGCTTTCTTT
cdr3_aa: CASSSQGITEAFF

j_call: TRBJ1-5
d_call: TRBD1
clone_size: many
v_call: TRBV30
cdr3_nt: TGTGCCTGGGGGACAGATTTAAATCAGCCCCAGCATTTT
cdr3_aa: CAWGTDLNQPQHF

j_call: TRBJ2-1
d_call: NA
clone_size: many
v_call: TRBV7-2
cdr3_nt: TGTGCCAGCAGCTTAGATAGTAGCGGACAGTACAATGAGCAGTTCTTC
cdr3_aa: CASSLDSSGQYNEQFF

j_call: TRBJ2-6
d_call: NA
clone_size: NA
v_call: TRBV18
cdr3_nt: TGTGCCAGCTCACCACCGCAGGATGCTGGGGCCAACGTCCTGACTTTC
cdr3_aa: CASSPPQDAGANVLTF

j_call: TRBJ2-1
d_call: TRBD2
clone_size: NA
v_call: TRBV2
cdr3_nt: TGTGCCAGCAGCCTAGCGGTTGGCCATGAGCAGTTCTTC
cdr3_aa: CASSLAVGHEQFF

j_call: TRBJ2-1
d_call: TRBD1
clone_size: many
v_call: TRBV12-3/TRBV12-4
cdr3_nt: TGTGCCACCGCCCCCTATCCCGGGACAGGGAACAATGAGCAGTTCTTC
cdr3_aa: CATAPYPGTGNNEQFF

j_call: TRBJ2-7
d_call: TRBD1
clone_size: many
v_call: TRBV6-1
cdr3_nt: TGTGCCAGCAAGATCGGACAGGGGGTGCAATTGGACGAGCAGTACTTC
cdr3_aa: CASKIGQGVQLDEQYF

j_call: TRBJ2-3
d_call: TRBD1
clone_size: many
v_call: TRBV2
cdr3_nt: TGTGCCAGCAGACCGGGACAGGGAAAAGATACGCAGTATTTT
cdr3_aa: CASRPGQGKDTQYF

j_call: TRBJ1-5
d_call: NA
clone_size: many
v_call: TRBV27
cdr3_nt: TGTGCCAGCAGTCAGGGGAAGCGTCAGCCCCAGCATTTT
cdr3_aa: CASSQGKRQPQHF

j_call: TRBJ1-2
d_call: TRBD1
clone_size: many
v_call: TRBV7-2
cdr3_nt: TGTGCCAGCAGCTTAGACGGACAGGGTGCCTATGGCTACACCTTC
cdr3_aa: CASSLDGQGAYGYTF

j_call: TRBJ2-4
d_call: NA
clone_size: many
v_call: TRBV20-1
cdr3_nt: TGCAGTGCTAAACCGGGACTCCCGTTAGGAAACATTCAGTACTTC
cdr3_aa: CSAKPGLPLGNIQYF

j_call: TRBJ1-1
d_call: NA
clone_size: many
v_call: TRBV18
cdr3_nt: TGTGCCAGCTCTCTGCAGCCGGGACTTATGAACACTGAAGCTTTCTTT
cdr3_aa: CASSLQPGLMNTEAFF

j_call: TRBJ2-1
d_call: TRBD2
clone_size: many
v_call: TRBV20-1
cdr3_nt: TGCAGTGCTAAACGACTAGCCGATGAGCAGTTCTTC
cdr3_aa: CSAKRLADEQFF

j_call: TRBJ1-2
d_call: NA
clone_size: many
v_call: TRBV20-1
cdr3_nt: TGCAGTGCAGCGGCAGGGACCCGGTATGGCTACACCTTC
cdr3_aa: CSAAAGTRYGYTF

j_call: TRBJ2-2
d_call: TRBD2
clone_size: many
v_call: TRBV6-5
cdr3_nt: TGTGCCAGCAGTTGGGGACTAGCGGGGTACACCGGGGAGCTGTTTTTT
cdr3_aa: CASSWGLAGYTGELFF

j_call: TRBJ1-4
d_call: NA
clone_size: NA
v_call: TRBV20-1
cdr3_nt: TGCAGTGCTAGAGATCTCGGGAGGACTTCGTGGGATGAAAAACTGTTTTTT
cdr3_aa: CSARDLGRTSWDEKLFF

j_call: TRBJ2-1
d_call: TRBD2
clone_size: many
v_call: TRBV5-1
cdr3_nt: TGCGCCAGCAGCTTACTAGCGACAAAAAACGGGAACAATGAGCAGTTCTTC
cdr3_aa: CASSLLATKNGNNEQFF

j_call: TRBJ2-1
d_call: TRBD2
clone_size: few
v_call: TRBV6-1
cdr3_nt: TGTGCCAGCAGTACCGTCGTGGGCGGGGGGGCCTATAATGAGCAGTTCTTC
cdr3_aa: CASSTVVGGGAYNEQFF

j_call: TRBJ2-5
d_call: NA
clone_size: many
v_call: TRBV19
cdr3_nt: TGTGCCAGTAGTACCAACCAAGAGACCCAGTACTTC
cdr3_aa: CASSTNQETQYF

j_call: TRBJ2-1
d_call: TRBD2
clone_size: NA
v_call: TRBV4-3
cdr3_nt: TGCGCCGGCAGCCAAGATCCCGGCGGGGGGGCCCGGAATGAGCAGTTCTTC
cdr3_aa: CAGSQDPGGGARNEQFF

j_call: TRBJ1-6
d_call: TRBD1
clone_size: many
v_call: TRBV6-5
cdr3_nt: TGTGCCAGCAGTTCTCCGGGACAGGGGGTTCCACCCCTCCACTTT
cdr3_aa: CASSSPGQGVPPLHF

j_call: TRBJ2-1
d_call: NA
clone_size: NA
v_call: TRBV29-1
cdr3_nt: TGCAGCTCCGGCTCCTACAATGAGCAGTTCTTC
cdr3_aa: CSSGSYNEQFF

j_call: TRBJ1-1
d_call: NA
clone_size: NA
v_call: TRBV29-1
cdr3_nt: TGCAGCGTTGACCCCAGAGGGGTCGGGAACACTGAAGCTTTCTTT
cdr3_aa: CSVDPRGVGNTEAFF

j_call: TRBJ2-1
d_call: TRBD1
clone_size: many
v_call: TRBV5-1
cdr3_nt: TGCGCCAGCAGCACGATGACAGGGGGGTATATGGGGAATGAGCAGTTCTTC
cdr3_aa: CASSTMTGGYMGNEQFF

j_call: TRBJ2-3
d_call: NA
clone_size: many
v_call: TRBV3-1
cdr3_nt: TGTGCCAGCAGCCTTGGGGGCGGCGGGCAAAAGAGATCGCAGTATTTT
cdr3_aa: CASSLGGGGQKRSQYF

j_call: TRBJ1-5
d_call: NA
clone_size: few
v_call: TRBV28
cdr3_nt: TGTGCCACCACAAGGGAAAATCAGCCCCAGCATTTT
cdr3_aa: CATTRENQPQHF

j_call: TRBJ1-1
d_call: NA
clone_size: many
v_call: TRBV28
cdr3_nt: TGTGCCAGCAGTTATTTGGGGGCTTCTTGGAACACTGAAGCTTTCTTT
cdr3_aa: CASSYLGASWNTEAFF

j_call: TRBJ1-5
d_call: NA
clone_size: many
v_call: TRBV28
cdr3_nt: TGTGCCAGCGCCAAAGGCAATCAGCCCCAGCATTTT
cdr3_aa: CASAKGNQPQHF

j_call: TRBJ2-7
d_call: NA
clone_size: many
v_call: TRBV28
cdr3_nt: TGTGCCAGCAGTTTAATCCCGATCTACGAGCAGTACTTC
cdr3_aa: CASSLIPIYEQYF

j_call: TRBJ2-1
d_call: NA
clone_size: many
v_call: TRBV3-1
cdr3_nt: TGTGCCAGCAGCCAGAAGAGTGGCGGCTACAATGAGCAGTTCTTC
cdr3_aa: CASSQKSGGYNEQFF

j_call: TRBJ2-7
d_call: NA
clone_size: many
v_call: TRBV10-3
cdr3_nt: TGTGCCATCAGGGACGGGTACTACGAGCAGTACTTC
cdr3_aa: CAIRDGYYEQYF

j_call: TRBJ2-5
d_call: NA
clone_size: many
v_call: TRBV5-1
cdr3_nt: TGCGCCAGCAGCGAGGGTTTGGAGACCCAGTACTTC
cdr3_aa: CASSEGLETQYF

j_call: TRBJ2-3
d_call: NA
clone_size: many
v_call: TRBV24-1
cdr3_nt: TGTGCCACCAGTGATGCAGACCTCCCATATACGCAGTATTTT
cdr3_aa: CATSDADLPYTQYF

j_call: TRBJ1-1
d_call: TRBD1
clone_size: many
v_call: TRBV29-1
cdr3_nt: TGCAGCGTCGGACAGGGGAAGACTGAAGCTTTCTTT
cdr3_aa: CSVGQGKTEAFF